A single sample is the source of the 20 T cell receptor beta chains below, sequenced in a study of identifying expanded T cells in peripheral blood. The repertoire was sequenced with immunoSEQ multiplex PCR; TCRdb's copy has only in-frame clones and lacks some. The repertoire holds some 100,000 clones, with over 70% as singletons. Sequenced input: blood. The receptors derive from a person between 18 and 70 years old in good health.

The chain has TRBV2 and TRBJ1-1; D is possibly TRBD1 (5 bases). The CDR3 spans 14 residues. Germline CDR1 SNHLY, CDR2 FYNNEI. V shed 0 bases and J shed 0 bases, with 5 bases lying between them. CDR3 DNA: TGTGCCAGCAGTGAAGCGGGGGTGAACACTGAAGCTTTCTTT. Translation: CASSEAGVNTEAFF. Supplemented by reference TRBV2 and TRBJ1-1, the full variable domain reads EPEVTQTPSHQVTQMGQEVILRCVPISNHLYFYWYRQILGQKVEFLVSFYNNEISEKSEIFDDQFSVERPDGSNFTLKIRSTKLEDSAMYFCASSEAGVNTEAFFGQGTRLTVV.

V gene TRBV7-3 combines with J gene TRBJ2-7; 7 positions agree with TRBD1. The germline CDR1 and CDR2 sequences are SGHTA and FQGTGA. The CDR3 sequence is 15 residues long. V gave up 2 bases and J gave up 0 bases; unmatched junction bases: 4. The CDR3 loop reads CASSLAGTDSYEQYF. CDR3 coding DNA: TGTGCCAGCAGCTTAGCAGGGACAGACTCCTACGAGCAGTACTTC.

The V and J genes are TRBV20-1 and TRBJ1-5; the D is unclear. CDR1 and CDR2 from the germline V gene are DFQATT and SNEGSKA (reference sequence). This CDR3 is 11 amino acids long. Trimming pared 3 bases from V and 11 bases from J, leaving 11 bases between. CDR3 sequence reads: CSASFGLSQHF. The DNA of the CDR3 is TGCAGTGCTAGTTTCGGTTTGTCCCAGCATTTT.

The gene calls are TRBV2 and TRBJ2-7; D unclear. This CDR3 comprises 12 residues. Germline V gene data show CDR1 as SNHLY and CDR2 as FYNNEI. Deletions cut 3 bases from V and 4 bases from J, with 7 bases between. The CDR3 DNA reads TGTGCCAGCAGTGAGTACCTTTACGAGCAGTACTTC. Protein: CASSEYLYEQYF.

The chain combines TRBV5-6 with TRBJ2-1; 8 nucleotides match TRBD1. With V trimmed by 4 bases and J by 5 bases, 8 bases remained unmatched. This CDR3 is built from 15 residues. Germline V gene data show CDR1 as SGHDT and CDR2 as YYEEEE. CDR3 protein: CASSKRQGRHNEQFF. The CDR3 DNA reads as TGTGCCAGCAGCAAAAGACAGGGGCGCCACAATGAGCAGTTCTTC.

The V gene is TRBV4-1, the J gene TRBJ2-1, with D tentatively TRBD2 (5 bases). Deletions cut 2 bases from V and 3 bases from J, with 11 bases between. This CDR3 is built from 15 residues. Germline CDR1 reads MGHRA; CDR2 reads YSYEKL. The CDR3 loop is CASSQRSGLYNEQFF. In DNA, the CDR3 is TGCGCCAGCAGCCAAAGGAGCGGCCTCTACAATGAGCAGTTCTTC.

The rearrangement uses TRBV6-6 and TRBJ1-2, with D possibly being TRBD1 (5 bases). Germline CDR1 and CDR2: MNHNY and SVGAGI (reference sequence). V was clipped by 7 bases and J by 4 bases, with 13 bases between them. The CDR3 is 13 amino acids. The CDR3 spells CASTRDGPYGYTF. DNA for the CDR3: TGTGCCAGCACCAGGGACGGACCCTATGGCTACACCTTC.

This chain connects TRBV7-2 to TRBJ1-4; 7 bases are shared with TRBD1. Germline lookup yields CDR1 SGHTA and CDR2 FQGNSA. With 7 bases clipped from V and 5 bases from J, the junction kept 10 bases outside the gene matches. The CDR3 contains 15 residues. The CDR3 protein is CASTRQGQTNEKLFF. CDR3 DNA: TGTGCCAGCACTCGACAGGGACAAACGAATGAAAAACTGTTTTTT.

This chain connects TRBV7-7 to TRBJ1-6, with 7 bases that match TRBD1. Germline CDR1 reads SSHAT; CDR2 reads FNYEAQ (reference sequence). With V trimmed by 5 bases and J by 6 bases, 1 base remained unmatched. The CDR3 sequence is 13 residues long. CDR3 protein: CASSRDSNSPLHF. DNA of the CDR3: TGTGCCAGCAGCCGGGACAGTAATTCACCCCTCCACTTT. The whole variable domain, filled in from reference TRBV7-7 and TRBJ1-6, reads GAGVSQSPRYKVTKRGQDVTLRCDPISSHATLYWYQQALGQGPEFLTYFNYEAQPDKSGLPSDRFSAERPEGSISTLTIQRTEQRDSAMYRCASSRDSNSPLHFGNGTRLTVT.

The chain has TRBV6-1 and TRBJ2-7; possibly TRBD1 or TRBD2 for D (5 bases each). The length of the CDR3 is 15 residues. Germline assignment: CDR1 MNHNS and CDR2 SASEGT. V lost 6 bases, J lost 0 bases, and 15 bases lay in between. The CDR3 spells CASREQDFSSYEQYF. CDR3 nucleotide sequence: TGTGCCAGCAGAGAACAGGACTTTAGCTCCTACGAGCAGTACTTC.

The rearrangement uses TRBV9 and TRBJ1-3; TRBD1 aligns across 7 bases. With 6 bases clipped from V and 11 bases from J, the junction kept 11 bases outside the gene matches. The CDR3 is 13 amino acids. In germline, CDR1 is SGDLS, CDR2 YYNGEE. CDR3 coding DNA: TGTGCCAGCAACCTTCGGGGTCAGGGGGCCATATATTTT. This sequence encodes CASNLRGQGAIYF. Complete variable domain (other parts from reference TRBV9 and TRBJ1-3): DSGVTQTPKHLITATGQRVTLRCSPRSGDLSVYWYQQSLDQGLQFLIQYYNGEERAKGNILERFSAQQFPDLHSELNLSSLELGDSALYFCASNLRGQGAIYFGEGSWLTVV.

The CDR3 coding sequence is TGTGCCAGCAGCCAATACTTCGCTAGCGGTTTCGACGACGAGCAGTACTTC. This codes for CASSQYFASGFDDEQYF. The chain uses TRBV14 and TRBJ2-7; 7 bases line up with TRBD2. CDR3 length: 17 amino acids. V lost 2 bases and J lost 5; bases outside the gene matches: 15. Germline-derived CDR1 and CDR2 are SGHDN and FVKESK.

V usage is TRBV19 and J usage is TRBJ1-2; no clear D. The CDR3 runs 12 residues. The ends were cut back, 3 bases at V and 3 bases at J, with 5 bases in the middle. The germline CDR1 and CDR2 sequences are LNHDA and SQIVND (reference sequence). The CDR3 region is CASSIQHYGYTF. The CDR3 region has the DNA TGTGCCAGTAGTATTCAGCACTATGGCTACACCTTC.

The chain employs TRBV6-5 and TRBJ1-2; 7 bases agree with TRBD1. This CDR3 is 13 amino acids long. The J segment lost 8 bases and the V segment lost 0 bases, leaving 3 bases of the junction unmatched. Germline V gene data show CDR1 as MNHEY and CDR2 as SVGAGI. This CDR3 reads CASSYSGGWGYTF. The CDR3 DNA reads TGTGCCAGCAGTTACTCAGGGGGCTGGGGCTACACCTTC.

CDR3 bases: TGTGCCAGCAGCTTGGTAGGGACAGCTGAAGCTTTCTTT. Its protein is CASSLVGTAEAFF. V gene TRBV5-4 combines with J gene TRBJ1-1, with 7 bases matching TRBD1. This CDR3 has 13 residues. The trim removed 0 bases at V and 6 bases at J, leaving 2 bases unmatched. Per the germline V gene, CDR1 is SGHNT and CDR2 is YYREEE (reference sequence).

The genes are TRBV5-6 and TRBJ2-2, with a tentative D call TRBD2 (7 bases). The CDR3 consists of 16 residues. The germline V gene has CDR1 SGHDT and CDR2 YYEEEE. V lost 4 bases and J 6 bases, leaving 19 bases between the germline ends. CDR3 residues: CASSTYRVGRPGELFF. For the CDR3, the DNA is TGTGCCAGCAGCACATACAGGGTCGGGAGGCCCGGGGAGCTGTTTTTT.

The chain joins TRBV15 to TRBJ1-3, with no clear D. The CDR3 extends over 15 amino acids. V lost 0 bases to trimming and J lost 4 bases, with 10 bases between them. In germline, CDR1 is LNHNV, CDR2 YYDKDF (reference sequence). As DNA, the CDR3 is TGTGCCACCAGCAGAGACACAGCGAGAGGAAACACCATATATTTT. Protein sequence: CATSRDTARGNTIYF.

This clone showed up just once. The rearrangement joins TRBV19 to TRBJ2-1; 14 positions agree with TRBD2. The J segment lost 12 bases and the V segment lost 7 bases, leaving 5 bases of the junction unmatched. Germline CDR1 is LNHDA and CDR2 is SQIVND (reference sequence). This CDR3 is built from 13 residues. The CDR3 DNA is TGTGCCAGTACGACTAGCGGGGGGGTCAGGCAGTTCTTC. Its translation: CASTTSGGVRQFF. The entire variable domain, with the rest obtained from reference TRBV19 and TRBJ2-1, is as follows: DGGITQSPKYLFRKEGQNVTLSCEQNLNHDAMYWYRQDPGQGLRLIYYSQIVNDFQKGDIAEGYSVSREKKESFPLTVTSAQKNPTAFYLCASTTSGGVRQFFGPGTRLTVL.

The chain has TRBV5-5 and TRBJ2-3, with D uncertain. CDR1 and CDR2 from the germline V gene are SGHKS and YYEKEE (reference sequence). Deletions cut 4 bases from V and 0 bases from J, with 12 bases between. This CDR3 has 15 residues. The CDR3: CASSPVSRSTDTQYF. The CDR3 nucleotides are TGTGCCAGCAGCCCCGTCTCTCGGAGCACAGATACGCAGTATTTT. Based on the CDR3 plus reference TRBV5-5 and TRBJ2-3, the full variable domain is DAGVTQSPTHLIKTRGQQVTLRCSPISGHKSVSWYQQVLGQGPQFIFQYYEKEERGRGNFPDRFSARQFPNYSSELNVNALLLGDSALYLCASSPVSRSTDTQYFGPGTRLTVL.

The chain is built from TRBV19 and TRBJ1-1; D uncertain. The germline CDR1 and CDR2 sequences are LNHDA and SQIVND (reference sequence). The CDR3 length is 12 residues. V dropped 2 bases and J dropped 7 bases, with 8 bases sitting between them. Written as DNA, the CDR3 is TGTGCCAGTAGTATAATCGGGGTTGAAGCTTTCTTT. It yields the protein CASSIIGVEAFF.